The present TCR beta chain was sequenced within a study of post-analysis software for immune sequencing data. Study findings and constraints: Higher frequency in patients than in controls was seen for roughly five TRBV segments, with TRBV5-6, TRBV5-1 and TRBV20-1 among them. Controls significantly exceeded multiple sclerosis patients in normalized Chao1 diversity.

Every TCR beta cDNA library bore unique molecular identifiers. From the PCR reads, TCRdb called clonotypes with MiXCR, one entry per CDR3 protein. Of roughly 730,000 distinct CDR3 sequences listed, around 27% are singletons. On this clonotype itself: As yet, its antigen is unknown.

CDR1 is SGHVS and CDR2 is FQNEAQ in the germline V gene. CDR3 size: 19 residues. With 5 bases clipped from V and 0 bases from J, the junction kept 12 bases outside the gene matches. The chain couples TRBV7-8 to TRBJ2-4; 11 bases map to TRBD2. This clonotype was obtained from a girl aged 5 to 17 with multiple sclerosis. The sequencing sample was made of blood. The CDR3 region has the DNA TGTGCCAGCAGCCTCACCCTAGCGGGAGGTCTTCTAGCCAAAAACATTCAGTACTTC. Amino acids: CASSLTLAGGLLAKNIQYF.